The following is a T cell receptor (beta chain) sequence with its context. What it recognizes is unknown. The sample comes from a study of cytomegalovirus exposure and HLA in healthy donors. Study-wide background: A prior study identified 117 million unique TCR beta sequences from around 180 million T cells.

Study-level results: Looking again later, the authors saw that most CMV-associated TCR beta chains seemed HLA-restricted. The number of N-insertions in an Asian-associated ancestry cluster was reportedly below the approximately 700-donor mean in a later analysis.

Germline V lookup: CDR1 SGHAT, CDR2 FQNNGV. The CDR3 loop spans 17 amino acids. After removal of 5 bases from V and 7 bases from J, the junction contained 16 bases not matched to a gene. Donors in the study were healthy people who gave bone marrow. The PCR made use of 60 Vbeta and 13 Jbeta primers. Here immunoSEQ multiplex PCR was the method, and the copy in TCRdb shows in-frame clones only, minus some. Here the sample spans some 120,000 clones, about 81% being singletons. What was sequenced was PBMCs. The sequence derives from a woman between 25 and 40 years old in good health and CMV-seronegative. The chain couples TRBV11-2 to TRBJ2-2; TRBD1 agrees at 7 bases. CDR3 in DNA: TGTGCCAGCAGCCCGGTCAGGACAGGCGGGCCACGCGGGGAGCTGTTTTTT. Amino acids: CASSPVRTGGPRGELFF.